The sequence of this T cell receptor beta chain was determined in a study of T cell repertoires in cytomegalovirus infection. Study background: Recently described HLA-C-restricted plus well-studied HLA-B-restricted CMV epitopes were used. Indicated by public TCR beta signatures were CMV infection and matching HLA type. Study-level results: Cumulated frequencies of public TCR beta families served to identify carriers of CMV plus the relevant HLA.

Deletions cut 8 bases from V and 3 bases from J, with 14 bases between. CDR1 is MNHEY and CDR2 is SMNVEV in the germline V gene (reference sequence). The CDR3 runs to 13 residues. Concerning this clonotype itself: Its antigen is undetermined.

TCRdb ran MiXCR on the reads and lists one entry per CDR3 protein. The sample includes fewer than 900,000 distinct CDR3 sequences, 29% of them seen just once. This sequence originates from a human donor in good health (CMV status not recorded). Some clones in this sample may be carry-over from other donors' samples. The sequences come from cultured CD8+ T cells from PBMCs, collected from culture after CMV antigen stimulation. V gene TRBV27 combines with J gene TRBJ2-7, with D maybe TRBD2 (5 bases). Here the CDR3 DNA reads TGTGCCAGCTCAGAGTCTGACTACTACGAGCAGTACTTC. As protein: CASSESDYYEQYF.